The 5 T cell receptor beta chains below come from one sample, sequenced in a study of blood T cell repertoires in COVID-19. Sequenced by immunoSEQ multiplex PCR; TCRdb stores in-frame clones only, minus some. The table has over 250,000 clones, around 90% seen once. Specimen: PBMCs or T cells enriched from blood (not recorded which). These receptors originate from a woman aged 55-70 years in a cohort exposed to, infected with or recovered from COVID-19 (not recorded which).

The chain carries TRBV7-9 and TRBJ1-1, with TRBD1 as a possible D gene (6 bases). The V gene's germline CDR1 is SEHNR and CDR2 FQNEAQ (reference sequence). Trimming took off 6 bases at V and 5 bases at J, with 16 bases between the two ends. The CDR3 covers 14 residues. This CDR3 reads CASRQKDSRTEAFF. CDR3 nucleotides: TGTGCCAGCAGGCAAAAGGACAGTCGGACTGAAGCTTTCTTT.

This clone was picked up one time. The chain carries TRBV15 and TRBJ2-1, with 9 bases fitting TRBD2. The CDR3 loop spans 14 amino acids. The germline CDR1 and CDR2 sequences are LNHNV and YYDKDF (reference sequence). Trimming cost V 4 bases and J 6 bases; bases outside gene matches: 4. This CDR3 reads CATSISGRSNEQFF. Here the CDR3 DNA reads TGTGCCACCAGCATTAGCGGGAGAAGCAATGAGCAGTTCTTC. The full variable domain, with the rest looked up from reference TRBV15 and TRBJ2-1, is DAMVIQNPRYQVTQFGKPVTLSCSQTLNHNVMYWYQQKSSQAPKLLFHYYDKDFNNEADTPDNFQSRRPNTSFCFLDIRSPGLGDTAMYLCATSISGRSNEQFFGPGTRLTVL.

The rearrangement links TRBV28 to TRBJ2-3; D is undetermined. Trimming removed 3 bases at V and 7 bases at J, with 5 bases between. The CDR3 is made up of 11 amino acids. Looked up from germline, CDR1 is MDHEN and CDR2 is SYDVKM. CDR3 nucleotide sequence: TGTGCCAGCAGTTTGGAGAATACGCAGTATTTT. Translating gives CASSLENTQYF.

This clone was seen only once. The chain combines TRBV11-3 with TRBJ1-5; TRBD1 matches 11 bases. Per the germline V gene, CDR1 is SGHNT and CDR2 is YENEEA. The CDR3 runs to 18 residues. J was trimmed by 5 bases and V by 1 base; bases with no gene match: 10. The CDR3 DNA is TGTGCCAGCAGCTTAGGGTCGGGACAGGGGGTATTTCATCAGCCCCAGCATTTT. This codes for CASSLGSGQGVFHQPQHF.

This clone was detected once. V and J are TRBV7-9 and TRBJ1-2, with 7 bases aligning to TRBD1. The CDR3 sequence is 15 residues long. With 4 bases clipped from V and 2 bases from J, the junction kept 7 bases outside the gene matches. In germline, CDR1 is SEHNR, CDR2 FQNEAQ (reference sequence). The CDR3 coding sequence is TGTGCCAGCAGCTCGCCGACAGGGTCCAACTATGGCTACACCTTC. Translation gives CASSSPTGSNYGYTF.